These 10 T cell receptor beta chains originate from one sample sequenced in a study of blood T cell repertoires in COVID-19. Sequencing was performed with immunoSEQ multiplex PCR; in TCRdb, only in-frame clones are kept and a portion is missing. The sample shows around 140,000 clones, roughly 91% of them seen only once. Sequencing input: peripheral blood. These receptors all come from a man in his fifties or sixties with active or convalescent COVID-19.

This clone occurred once. The rearrangement uses TRBV10-3 and TRBJ2-7; 8 bases align to TRBD1. J lost 8 bases, V lost 3 bases, and 15 bases had no gene match. Germline-derived CDR1 and CDR2 are ENHRY and SYGVKD. The CDR3 covers 16 residues. The CDR3, as DNA: TGTGCCATCAGTGAAGGGTACCAGGGGGCACTATCAAAGCAGTACTTC. Encoded protein: CAISEGYQGALSKQYF.

Regarding this clone: The same CDR3 is also encoded by other DNA sequences in this sample. The CDR3 reads CASSLVSGFEAFF. CDR3 bases: TGTGCCAGCAGCTTAGTATCAGGGTTTGAAGCTTTCTTT. The rearrangement uses TRBV11-2 and TRBJ1-1, with D perhaps TRBD1 (5 bases). The germline V gene encodes CDR1 SGHAT and CDR2 FQNNGV. Trimming took off 1 base at V and 7 bases at J, with 10 bases between the two ends. The CDR3 consists of 13 residues.

The chain couples TRBV28 to TRBJ2-4; TRBD2 agrees at 8 bases. CDR3 length: 17 amino acids. J was trimmed by 5 bases and V by 6 bases; bases with no gene match: 15. Germline V lookup: CDR1 MDHEN, CDR2 SYDVKM. For the CDR3, the DNA is TGTGCCAGCAGCTCCGGACATGGAGTTAGCGGGGAAAACATTCAGTACTTC. It specifies CASSSGHGVSGENIQYF.

The V call is TRBV6-6, the J call TRBJ2-5; 7 bases are shared with TRBD2. The CDR3 spans 13 residues. Germline CDR1 MNHNY, CDR2 SVGAGI (reference sequence). The J segment lost 4 bases and the V segment lost 1 base, leaving 0 bases of the junction unmatched. In DNA, the CDR3 is TGTGCCAGCAGTTACTGGGGGGGAGAGACCCAGTACTTC. This sequence encodes CASSYWGGETQYF.

The chain joins TRBV5-3 to TRBJ1-2; the D gene is possibly TRBD1 (6 bases). TRBV5-3 belongs to the ORF category, with a function that is uncertain. Trimming pared 4 bases from V and 3 bases from J, leaving 16 bases between. CDR3 length equals 15 residues. This chain's CDR3 is CARSNYSGHHYGYTF. CDR3 DNA: TGTGCCAGAAGCAACTATTCGGGACACCACTATGGCTACACCTTC.

J is TRBJ2-2 and V is TRBV6-2 or TRBV6-3; D remains unclear. The V gene's germline CDR1 is MNHEY and CDR2 SVGEGT. The CDR3 contains 17 residues. V lost 0 bases, J lost 0 bases, and 11 bases lay in between. The CDR3 loop is CASSYSTSATNTGELFF. CDR3 nucleotides: TGTGCCAGCAGTTACTCGACTTCGGCCACGAACACCGGGGAGCTGTTTTTT.

The chain has TRBV7-8 and TRBJ1-1, with D maybe TRBD1 (5 bases). Per the germline V gene, CDR1 is SGHVS and CDR2 is FQNEAQ. CDR3 length: 14 amino acids. V lost 2 bases and J lost 8, with 15 bases in between. The CDR3 reads CASSLRGFAGEAFF. The CDR3 DNA is TGTGCCAGCAGCTTAAGGGGCTTTGCGGGGGAAGCTTTCTTT.

The CDR3 sequence is CASSLTQGGTIYF. CDR3 coding DNA: TGTGCCAGCAGCTTAACCCAGGGAGGCACCATATATTTT. This chain joins TRBV7-3 and TRBJ1-3; possible D gene TRBD1, 5 bases. The CDR3 has 13 amino acids. CDR1 is SGHTA and CDR2 is FQGTGA in the germline V gene. Trimming cost V 0 bases and J 9 bases, with 9 bases left between them.

The chain uses TRBV28 and TRBJ2-1; D is unresolved. CDR1 is MDHEN, CDR2 SYDVKM, per germline. This CDR3 is 14 amino acids long. V dropped 3 bases and J dropped 6 bases, with 12 bases sitting between them. The CDR3 coding sequence is TGTGCCAGCAGTTTTGGCCTAGAAGGCAATGAGCAGTTCTTC. Its protein product is CASSFGLEGNEQFF.

The V and J genes are TRBV5-1 and TRBJ2-3, with unresolved D. This CDR3 contains 13 residues. Germline V gene data show CDR1 as SGHRS and CDR2 as YFSETQ. V was shortened by 1 base and J by 4 bases, with 7 bases between the two germline ends. The CDR3: CASSLYPADTQYF. CDR3 DNA: TGCGCCAGCAGCTTGTACCCGGCAGATACGCAGTATTTT.